The present entry profiles one T cell receptor beta chain with its context. Antigen: not known. This record comes from a study of PD-1 blockade in classical Hodgkin lymphoma. At the level of the study: The nivolumab dose that patients received was 3 mg/kg, given intravenously every 2 weeks.

The assay was immunoSEQ multiplex PCR, and TCRdb's table has in-frame clones only and misses some. The top ten clones hold about 8.6% of a sample with about 24,000 clones, 60% to 85% of them seen once. The V gene lost 1 base and the J gene lost 6 bases, with 15 bases spanning the gap. CDR3 length: 15 residues. Germline assignment: CDR1 SEHNR and CDR2 FQNEAQ (reference sequence). Exposure to brentuximab vedotin varied, and each patient had relapsed following autologous stem cell transplantation. Findings and limits, study-wide: When set against healthy donors, newly diagnosed patients were reported to show lower baseline TCR diversity. Complete responders' baseline diversity resembled that of newly diagnosed patients.

This rearrangement joins TRBV7-9 to TRBJ1-1, with D possibly being TRBD1 (6 bases). The clonotype originates from a human donor with classical Hodgkin lymphoma. Source: peripheral blood mononuclear cells (PBMCs), taken before the second cycle of nivolumab. The CDR3 protein is CASSLVGGGQAEAFF. The DNA of the CDR3 is TGTGCCAGCAGCTTAGTAGGTGGGGGGCAGGCTGAAGCTTTCTTT.